The subject of this entry is one T cell receptor (beta chain). From germline, CDR1 is SGDLS and CDR2 YYNGEE. The CDR3 runs 15 residues. J was trimmed by 5 bases and V by 3 bases; bases with no gene match: 4. These data come from a study of blood T cell repertoires in COVID-19. The method was immunoSEQ multiplex PCR; TCRdb's version includes in-frame clones alone and lacks a portion of them. This table holds roughly 93,000 clones, about 88% found once. Sequencing used peripheral blood. The receptor comes from a man aged 50-60 years with acute or convalescent COVID-19. The rearrangement joins TRBV9 to TRBJ2-2; 10 bases align to TRBD1. The DNA of the CDR3 is TGTGCCAGCAGCGGAGACAGGGGGCGAACCGGGGAGCTGTTTTTT. It specifies CASSGDRGRTGELFF.